A selection of T cell receptor beta chains follows, all from one sample in a study of blood T cell repertoires in COVID-19. Method: immunoSEQ multiplex PCR; TCRdb's copy keeps in-frame clones and lacks some. The sample includes about 180,000 clones, about 85% seen only once; the top ten take under 3%. The sample was peripheral blood. These receptors were collected from a woman aged 25 to 45 with active or convalescent COVID-19. The CDR3 runs from the conserved cysteine through the conserved F or W. The order of the fields is J gene, V gene, CDR3 length, clone size, D gene, CDR3 DNA, CDR3 protein. A D gene is named only where the DNA matches it firmly. Size values are once, few and many counts, or a class for expanded clones, and some rows have none.

TRBJ2-1,TRBV28,14,.,.,TGTGCCAGCAGCGCGTTGTCTACTTACAATGAGCAGTTCTTC,CASSALSTYNEQFF
TRBJ1-1,TRBV19,16,.,.,TGTGCCAGTAGTAGACATCCCGGACAGCTGAACACTGAAGCTTTCTTT,CASSRHPGQLNTEAFF
TRBJ1-2,TRBV25-1,14,.,TRBD1,TGTGCCAGCAGTGCACAGGGGGTGGTGGGGGGCTACACCTTC,CASSAQGVVGGYTF
TRBJ2-3,TRBV9,16,.,TRBD2,TGTGCCAGCAGCGTAGGTAGCGGGCCTAGCACAGATACGCAGTATTTT,CASSVGSGPSTDTQYF
TRBJ2-1,TRBV27,18,.,TRBD2,TGTGCCAGCAGTTTATCGCGAATCCAGCGGGGGACATACAATGAGCAGTTCTTC,CASSLSRIQRGTYNEQFF
TRBJ1-5,TRBV12-2,15,.,.,TGTGCAAGTCGCTTAGCGTCGGGGGGTTTCAAGCCCCAGCATTTT,CASRLASGGFKPQHF
TRBJ2-1,TRBV7-2,15,.,.,TGTGCCAGCAGCTTAGTTTACGGGAGTGGCAATGAGCAGTTCTTC,CASSLVYGSGNEQFF
TRBJ1-5,TRBV28,16,.,.,TGTGCCAGCAGTTTCCTCTCAGACAGGCGTAATCAGCCCCAGCATTTT,CASSFLSDRRNQPQHF
TRBJ1-3,TRBV28,16,.,.,TGTGCCAGCAGTTTAACTACAGGCCTCTCTGGAAACACCATATATTTT,CASSLTTGLSGNTIYF
TRBJ1-2,TRBV18,16,.,.,TGTGCCAGCTCACCGCAGAACAGGGAAGGGCACTATGGCTACACCTTC,CASSPQNREGHYGYTF
TRBJ1-6,TRBV5-1,16,.,TRBD1,TGCGCCAGCAGCCGGGGCGAAGACAGGGGAAATTCACCCCTCCACTTT,CASSRGEDRGNSPLHF
TRBJ1-1,TRBV3-1/TRBV3-2,14,.,TRBD1,TGTGCCAGCAGCCCACCGGACAGGGACACTGAAGCTTTCTTT,CASSPPDRDTEAFF
TRBJ2-1,TRBV14,14,few,.,TGTGCCAGCAGCCAGCCTGGGCTGGGCAATGAGCAGTTCTTC,CASSQPGLGNEQFF
TRBJ2-5,TRBV5-1,12,.,.,TGCGCCAGCAGCTTGGCCGGGGAGACCCAGTACTTC,CASSLAGETQYF
TRBJ2-5,TRBV5-1,18,.,TRBD2,TGCGCCAGCAGCCCTGGACTAGCGGGAGGGTCCCGTCGGGAGACCCAGTACTTC,CASSPGLAGGSRRETQYF
TRBJ2-3,TRBV7-9,16,.,TRBD1,TGTGCCAGCAGCCCTACGACAGGGACAATTACAGATACGCAGTATTTT,CASSPTTGTITDTQYF
TRBJ1-1,TRBV2,14,.,TRBD1,TGTGCCAGCATAACCAGGGGGCAGAACACTGAAGCTTTCTTT,CASITRGQNTEAFF
TRBJ2-7,TRBV27,14,.,.,TGTGCCAGCAGTTTACGAGGGTCAACCTACGAGCAGTACTTC,CASSLRGSTYEQYF
TRBJ2-1,TRBV3-1/TRBV3-2,15,.,TRBD2,TGTGCCAGCAGCCAAGCCGGGACTACAGACAATGAGCAGTTCTTC,CASSQAGTTDNEQFF
TRBJ1-5,TRBV7-2,17,.,TRBD1,TGTGCCAGCAGCTGGAAAAGCGGACAGGGCGGCAATCAGCCCCAGCATTTT,CASSWKSGQGGNQPQHF
TRBJ1-6,TRBV2,14,.,.,TGTGCCAGCAGTAACAAGGGGTTGCGGTCACCCCTCCACTTT,CASSNKGLRSPLHF
TRBJ1-1,TRBV29-1,16,.,TRBD1,TGCAGCGTTTTAGGCCGGGTGGGACAGGGTGTCACTGAAGCTTTCTTT,CSVLGRVGQGVTEAFF
TRBJ2-7,TRBV11-3,13,once,.,TGTGCCAGCAGCCCCCCCCGGGGATACGAGCAGTACTTC,CASSPPRGYEQYF
TRBJ2-7,TRBV2,14,.,TRBD2,TGTGCCAGCAGTGTGACTAGCGGATCCTACGAGCAGTACTTC,CASSVTSGSYEQYF
TRBJ1-2,TRBV18,15,.,TRBD1,TGTGCCAGCTCACCCTCCGGACAGGGGATTTTTGGCTACACCTTC,CASSPSGQGIFGYTF
TRBJ1-4,TRBV19,15,.,.,TGTGCCAGTAGTATGGTTAGGGGACTAGTTGAAAAACTGTTTTTT,CASSMVRGLVEKLFF
TRBJ2-2,TRBV5-1,16,.,TRBD1,TGCGCCAGCAGCCTTGGGGCAGGGGGTAGCACCGGGGAGCTGTTTTTT,CASSLGAGGSTGELFF
TRBJ2-7,TRBV12-3/TRBV12-4,13,.,.,TGTGCCAGCAGTCCTCTTCGAGGGTACGAGCAGTACTTC,CASSPLRGYEQYF
TRBJ2-3,TRBV24-1,19,.,.,TGTGCCACCAGTGATGGGCATGCATTTCAGGGCGTGGGGACAGATACGCAGTATTTT,CATSDGHAFQGVGTDTQYF
TRBJ2-3,TRBV4-1,15,.,.,TGCGCCAGCAGCCAAGGGAGGGCCATCACAGATACGCAGTATTTT,CASSQGRAITDTQYF
TRBJ1-2,TRBV11-2,13,.,.,TGTGCCAGCAGCTTAAAGGAGGCGGCTGGCTACACCTTC,CASSLKEAAGYTF
TRBJ2-1,TRBV15,12,few,.,TGTGCCACCAGCAGAGGCGAGAATGAGCAGTTCTTC,CATSRGENEQFF
TRBJ1-1,TRBV7-9,14,.,.,TGTGCCAGCAGCCGCGCGGGAAGAGTTCCTGAAGCTTTCTTT,CASSRAGRVPEAFF
TRBJ2-1,TRBV27,14,.,TRBD2,TGTGCCAGCAGTTCGGGACTAGCTGGTAATGAGCAGTTCTTC,CASSSGLAGNEQFF
TRBJ2-1,TRBV15,18,.,TRBD2,TGTGCCACCAGCAGACTTCCCGGGACTAGCGCTAGGTACAATGAGCAGTTCTTC,CATSRLPGTSARYNEQFF
TRBJ2-5,TRBV11-3,14,.,.,TGTGCCAGCAGCTTAGGGCCTTTCCAAGAGACCCAGTACTTC,CASSLGPFQETQYF
TRBJ2-1,TRBV5-4,12,.,.,TGTGCCAGCAGCACCACAGGTCTCGAGCAGTTCTTC,CASSTTGLEQFF
TRBJ2-3,TRBV6-6,14,.,.,TGTGCCAGCAGTTATCGCACAGGGACAGATACGCAGTATTTT,CASSYRTGTDTQYF
TRBJ1-5,TRBV19,19,.,.,TGTGCCAGTAGCCCCGTCCGGGACATTCTTTCGATTAGCAATCAGCCCCAGCATTTT,CASSPVRDILSISNQPQHF
TRBJ2-7,TRBV6-5,12,once,.,TGTGCCAGCAGTTTCATACATGGCGAGCAGTACTTC,CASSFIHGEQYF
TRBJ2-5,TRBV5-1,17,.,TRBD2,TGCGCCAGCAGCAGAGCTCCTAGCGGGGGGGCCCGGGAGACCCAGTACTTC,CASSRAPSGGARETQYF
TRBJ2-7,TRBV19,14,.,.,TGTGCCAGTAGTTTAAACAGGGTCCCCTACGAGCAGTACTTC,CASSLNRVPYEQYF